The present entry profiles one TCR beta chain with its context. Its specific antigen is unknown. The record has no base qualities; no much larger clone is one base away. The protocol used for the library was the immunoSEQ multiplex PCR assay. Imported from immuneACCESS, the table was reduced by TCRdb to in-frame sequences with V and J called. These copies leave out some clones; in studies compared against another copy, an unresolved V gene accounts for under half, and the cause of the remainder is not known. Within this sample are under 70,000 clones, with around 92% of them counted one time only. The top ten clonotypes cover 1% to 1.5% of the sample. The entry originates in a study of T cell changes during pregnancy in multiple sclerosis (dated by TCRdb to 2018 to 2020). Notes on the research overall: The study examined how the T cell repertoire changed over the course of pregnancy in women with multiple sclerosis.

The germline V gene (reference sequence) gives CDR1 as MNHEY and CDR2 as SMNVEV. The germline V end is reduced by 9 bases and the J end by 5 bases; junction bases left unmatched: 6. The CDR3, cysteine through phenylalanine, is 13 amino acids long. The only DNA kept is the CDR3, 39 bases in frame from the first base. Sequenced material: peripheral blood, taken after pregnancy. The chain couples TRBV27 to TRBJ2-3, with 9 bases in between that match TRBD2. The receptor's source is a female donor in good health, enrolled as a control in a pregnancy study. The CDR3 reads CASNSGGRDTQYF. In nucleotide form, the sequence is TGTGCCAGTAATAGCGGGGGAAGAGATACGCAGTATTTT.